One and the same sample provided the 27 T cell receptor beta chains below, sequenced in a study of CD8 T cells in Susac syndrome. RNA was extracted with the RNeasy kit, and a quantity of roughly 0.5 to 1 ug was reverse transcribed using random hexamers. TCRdb used MiXCR to reprocess the immunoSEQ multiplex PCR reads, holding one entry per CDR3 protein. Of 95,000 to 150,000 distinct CDR3 sequences in the sample, 85% to 95% were seen once. Sequenced sample: CD8+ T cells from PBMCs. These receptors all come from a human donor with Susac syndrome.

The chain has TRBV2 and TRBJ2-5; 7 positions match TRBD2. This CDR3 has 17 amino acids. Germline V gene data show CDR1 as SNHLY and CDR2 as FYNNEI. J was trimmed by 4 bases and V by 3 bases; bases with no gene match: 14. The CDR3 DNA is TGTGCCAGCAGTGATATCGAACCTCGCGGGGGAGGAGAGACCCAGTACTTC. It specifies CASSDIEPRGGGETQYF. The full variable domain, in which reference TRBV2 and TRBJ2-5 provide the parts outside the CDR3, is EPEVTQTPSHQVTQMGQEVILRCVPISNHLYFYWYRQILGQKVEFLVSFYNNEISEKSEIFDDQFSVERPDGSNFTLKIRSTKLEDSAMYFCASSDIEPRGGGETQYFGPGTRLLVL.

The chain combines TRBV7-2 with TRBJ1-1; D is ambiguous. The CDR3 loop spans 13 amino acids. V lost 1 base and J 5 bases, leaving 8 bases between the germline ends. Germline CDR1 is SGHTA and CDR2 is FQGNSA. CDR3 sequence (DNA): TGTGCCAGCAGCTTAGAATGGGATACTGAAGCTTTCTTT. Its translation is CASSLEWDTEAFF.

This rearrangement joins TRBV29-1 to TRBJ1-1, with 7 bases aligning to TRBD1. The CDR3 loop spans 13 amino acids. The V gene's germline CDR1 is SQVTM and CDR2 ANQGSEA. V lost 5 bases to trimming and J lost 1 base; unmatched junction nucleotides: 4. CDR3 DNA sequence: TGCAGCGTTTCGACAGGGAGGAACACTGAAGCTTTCTTT. Its protein is CSVSTGRNTEAFF.

For the CDR3, the DNA is TGCAGTGCTAGAGATCCCGCGGGGGGGCGTGAGCAGTTCTTC. This gives the protein CSARDPAGGREQFF. The chain couples TRBV20-1 to TRBJ2-1; 9 bases are a match to TRBD2. From germline, CDR1 is DFQATT and CDR2 SNEGSKA (reference sequence). The length of the CDR3 is 14 residues. V lost 0 bases to trimming and J lost 9 bases; unmatched junction nucleotides: 6.

This clonotype was seen a single time. The chain carries TRBV27 and TRBJ2-3, with 7 bases aligning to TRBD2. Trimming removed 5 bases from V and 4 bases from J; junction bases left unmatched: 12. This CDR3 contains 16 residues. The germline gives CDR1 MNHEY, CDR2 SMNVEV (reference sequence). CDR3 residues: CASSIPGGGNADTQYF. Here the CDR3 DNA reads TGTGCCAGCAGTATACCCGGGGGAGGGAACGCAGATACGCAGTATTTT.

V is TRBV9 and J is TRBJ2-3, with 7 bases fitting TRBD1. The ends lost 3 bases at V and 1 base at J; junction bases unmatched: 5. CDR1 is SGDLS and CDR2 is YYNGEE in the germline V gene. The CDR3 is 15 amino acids. This CDR3 reads CASSGTGHRTDTQYF. CDR3 nucleotide sequence: TGTGCCAGCAGCGGGACAGGTCATCGCACAGATACGCAGTATTTT. Supplemented by reference TRBV9 and TRBJ2-3, the full variable domain reads DSGVTQTPKHLITATGQRVTLRCSPRSGDLSVYWYQQSLDQGLQFLIQYYNGEERAKGNILERFSAQQFPDLHSELNLSSLELGDSALYFCASSGTGHRTDTQYFGPGTRLTVL.

The genes are TRBV12-3 or TRBV12-4 and TRBJ1-2, with D possibly being TRBD1 (5 bases). Trimming pared 7 bases from V and 3 bases from J, leaving 15 bases between. There are 14 residues in the CDR3. This CDR3 is CASIPGGGDYGYTF. The DNA of the CDR3 is TGTGCCAGCATTCCGGGTGGGGGGGACTATGGCTACACCTTC.

The V call is TRBV19, the J call TRBJ1-5; 11 positions agree with TRBD1. This CDR3 region has 15 residues. After removal of 4 bases from V and 6 bases from J, the junction contained 5 bases not matched to a gene. Germline CDR1 reads LNHDA; CDR2 reads SQIVND (reference sequence). The CDR3 loop reads CASSTGQGAIQPQHF. The CDR3 bases are TGTGCCAGTAGTACTGGACAGGGGGCGATTCAGCCCCAGCATTTT. The full variable domain, in which reference TRBV19 and TRBJ1-5 provide the parts outside the CDR3, is DGGITQSPKYLFRKEGQNVTLSCEQNLNHDAMYWYRQDPGQGLRLIYYSQIVNDFQKGDIAEGYSVSREKKESFPLTVTSAQKNPTAFYLCASSTGQGAIQPQHFGDGTRLSIL.

The chain couples TRBV7-9 to TRBJ2-5, with 8 bases that match TRBD2. CDR1 and CDR2 (germline): SEHNR, FQNEAQ (reference sequence). V trimming: 5 bases; J trimming: 4 bases; junction bases outside the gene matches: 18. This CDR3 is built from 18 residues. The CDR3: CASSPGSGGIGMRETQYF. The CDR3 region has the DNA TGTGCCAGCAGCCCGGGGAGCGGGGGAATTGGAATGCGAGAGACCCAGTACTTC.

This clonotype was seen just once. The rearrangement joins TRBV15 to TRBJ2-2; D uncertain. V dropped 1 base and J dropped 7 bases, with 7 bases sitting between them. This CDR3 is 13 amino acids long. Germline V gene data show CDR1 as LNHNV and CDR2 as YYDKDF (reference sequence). CDR3 sequence (DNA): TGTGCCACCAGCAGAGTCGGCGACGGGGAGCTGTTTTTT. This gives the protein CATSRVGDGELFF.

The chain joins TRBV12-5 to TRBJ1-2; 12 nucleotides agree with TRBD1. Trimming cost V 2 bases and J 5 bases; bases outside gene matches: 6. The CDR3 runs to 16 residues. The germline CDR1 and CDR2 sequences are LGHNT and FRNRAP. This CDR3 reads CASGLRDRGLGYGYTF. The CDR3 DNA sequence: TGTGCTAGTGGTTTGCGGGACAGGGGGCTTGGTTATGGCTACACCTTC.

The chain joins TRBV7-9 to TRBJ2-1; D is uncertain. Germline loops: CDR1 SEHNR, CDR2 FQNEAQ (reference sequence). The CDR3 covers 12 residues. V lost 2 bases and J lost 5, with 4 bases in between. The CDR3 DNA reads TGTGCCAGCAGCTTATCTAACAATGAGCAGTTCTTC. It specifies CASSLSNNEQFF.

The rearrangement joins TRBV20-1 to TRBJ2-7; 15 nucleotides align to TRBD2. The trim removed 6 bases at V and 1 base at J, leaving 13 bases unmatched. This CDR3 is 18 amino acids long. Per the germline V gene, CDR1 is DFQATT and CDR2 is SNEGSKA (reference sequence). For the CDR3, the DNA is TGCAGTGCCGAAGGGGGCGGGACTAGCGGGGGGAAATCCTACGAGCAGTACTTC. Protein sequence: CSAEGGGTSGGKSYEQYF.

V and J are TRBV16 and TRBJ2-7; D uncertain. Trimming left V 0 bases short and J 1 base short, with 7 bases between. Germline loops: CDR1 KGHSY, CDR2 FQNENV. The CDR3 consists of 14 residues. This CDR3 is CASSQSLRSYEQYF. CDR3 bases: TGTGCCAGCAGCCAATCCCTAAGGTCCTACGAGCAGTACTTC.

This chain uses TRBV27 with TRBJ2-7, with D tentatively TRBD1 or TRBD2 (7 bases each). The CDR3 is made up of 14 amino acids. V lost 6 bases and J 6 bases, leaving 18 bases between the germline ends. CDR1 MNHEY and CDR2 SMNVEV come from the germline V gene (reference sequence). CDR3 residues: CASRFRQGGGEQYF. In nucleotides, the CDR3 is TGTGCCAGCAGATTCCGGCAGGGGGGGGGCGAGCAGTACTTC.

The chain uses TRBV6-1 and TRBJ2-7; D unclear. The CDR3 spans 15 residues. Trimming took 0 bases from V and 0 from J, leaving 9 bases between them. Germline CDR1 reads MNHNS; CDR2 reads SASEGT. CDR3 sequence reads: CASSEALLSSYEQYF. In nucleotides, the CDR3 is TGTGCCAGCAGTGAAGCGTTACTGAGCTCCTACGAGCAGTACTTC.

CDR3 in DNA: TGTGCCAGCACCCTGGGGGGGGCGGGAGAGACCCAGTACTTC. Its protein product is CASTLGGAGETQYF. The chain couples TRBV27 to TRBJ2-5; weak D call: TRBD2 (7 bases). The CDR3 has 14 amino acids. Germline V gene data show CDR1 as MNHEY and CDR2 as SMNVEV (reference sequence). Trimming removed 7 bases at V and 4 bases at J, with 16 bases between.

In its sample, this clonotype was seen a few times. The chain joins TRBV7-9 to TRBJ2-3; no definite D call. Trimming pared 5 bases from V and 6 bases from J, leaving 6 bases between. The CDR3 contains 11 residues. The germline V gene encodes CDR1 SEHNR and CDR2 FQNEAQ (reference sequence). The CDR3 DNA is TGTGCCAGCAGCCCTCCCGATACGCAGTATTTT. Amino acids: CASSPPDTQYF. Full variable domain (rest looked up from reference TRBV7-9 and TRBJ2-3): DTGVSQNPRHKITKRGQNVTFRCDPISEHNRLYWYRQTLGQGPEFLTYFQNEAQLEKSRLLSDRFSAERPKGSFSTLEIQRTEQGDSAMYLCASSPPDTQYFGPGTRLTVL.

The chain carries TRBV20-1 and TRBJ2-5; the D gene is possibly TRBD2 (6 bases). The germline V and J ends were trimmed by 5 bases and 3 bases, with 10 bases remaining between them. The germline V gene encodes CDR1 DFQATT and CDR2 SNEGSKA (reference sequence). CDR3 length: 12 amino acids. CDR3 sequence (DNA): TGCAGTGCTGGGGAGCGGGAAGAGACCCAGTACTTC. Protein product: CSAGEREETQYF.

V and J are TRBV6-5 and TRBJ2-3; the D gene is possibly TRBD2 (6 bases). CDR1 and CDR2 (germline): MNHEY, SVGAGI. The length of the CDR3 is 14 residues. The ends were cut back, 2 bases at V and 6 bases at J, with 12 bases in the middle. CDR3 DNA: TGTGCCAGCAGTTACCTGACTAGGTTGGATACGCAGTATTTT. This gives the protein CASSYLTRLDTQYF.

The rearrangement uses TRBV7-9 and TRBJ1-2, with a possible D match to TRBD1 (5 bases). The germline V gene encodes CDR1 SEHNR and CDR2 FQNEAQ (reference sequence). Trimming removed 5 bases from V and 6 bases from J, with 19 bases in between. The CDR3 has 15 residues. CDR3 sequence: CASSARDGPNDGYTF. CDR3 nucleotide sequence: TGTGCCAGCAGCGCCCGGGACGGGCCCAACGATGGCTACACCTTC.

J is TRBJ2-1 and V is TRBV7-8; D may be TRBD2 (5 bases). V was pared by 6 bases and J by 0 bases, with 12 bases between. The CDR3 sequence is 15 residues long. The germline CDR1 and CDR2 sequences are SGHVS and FQNEAQ. The CDR3 protein is CASRYSESSYNEQFF. CDR3 bases: TGTGCCAGCAGGTATAGCGAGAGCTCCTACAATGAGCAGTTCTTC.

The chain combines TRBV30 with TRBJ1-6, with D unresolved. The CDR3 loop spans 14 amino acids. The V gene's germline CDR1 is GTSNPN and CDR2 SVGIG (reference sequence). The V end was cut by 5 bases, the J end by 5 bases, with 13 bases between. The CDR3 protein is CAWSPGSDNSPLHF. CDR3 DNA sequence: TGTGCCTGGTCGCCAGGTTCGGATAATTCACCCCTCCACTTT.

Only one count was recorded for this clonotype. This sequence joins TRBV3-1 and TRBJ1-2, with D perhaps matching TRBD1 (6 bases). The V end was cut by 6 bases, the J end by 0 bases, with 20 bases between. Germline CDR1 LGHDT, CDR2 YNNKEL (reference sequence). The CDR3 is 17 amino acids. CDR3 in amino acids: CASRQLYGQGSNYGYTF. CDR3 nucleotides: TGTGCCAGCAGGCAACTATACGGGCAGGGGTCTAACTATGGCTACACCTTC.

The rearrangement uses TRBV11-3 and TRBJ1-5, with a possible D match to TRBD1 (6 bases). The CDR3 is 16 residues long. The germline V and J ends were trimmed by 10 bases and 2 bases, with 21 bases remaining between them. Germline V gene lookup returns CDR1 SGHNT and CDR2 YENEEA. CDR3 in DNA: TGTGCCATCTCGTTCAGAGGGGGACCCCGCAATCAGCCCCAGCATTTT. This encodes CAISFRGGPRNQPQHF.

The chain uses TRBV10-2 and TRBJ1-1; D is ambiguous. The length of the CDR3 is 12 residues. Germline V gene sequence: CDR1 WSHSY, CDR2 SAAADI. The V end was cut by 8 bases, the J end by 0 bases, with 7 bases between. The chain's CDR3 is CASGQMNTEAFF. The DNA of the CDR3 is TGCGCCAGCGGCCAAATGAACACTGAAGCTTTCTTT.

The chain is built from TRBV20-1 and TRBJ2-7; 7 bases map to TRBD1. Trimming cost V 1 base and J 6 bases; bases outside gene matches: 3. The CDR3 extends over 12 amino acids. Germline CDR1 DFQATT, CDR2 SNEGSKA (reference sequence). The CDR3: CSARATGIEQYF. The CDR3 DNA is TGCAGTGCTAGAGCGACAGGGATCGAGCAGTACTTC.